The present T cell receptor (beta chain) was sequenced within a study of cytomegalovirus exposure and HLA in healthy donors. Study results and caveats: Specificity of a few CMV-associated chains for CMV antigens was verified in vitro. Accurate prediction of most subjects' HLA-A and HLA-B alleles from TCR beta sequences was reported. About 87% or about 30% of the time was how often most TCR beta V segments were productive, according to an earlier analysis.

A note on this clone: The target antigen is unknown.

With 60 Vbeta and 13 Jbeta primers, the PCR was carried out. In the authors' workflow: Later, tens of millions of unique TCR beta chains were counted in an analysis, and approximately 10 million of them were shared. Sequencing used immunoSEQ multiplex PCR; TCRdb keeps in-frame clones, though not all of them. The D gene and trimming were derived from the DNA, and the V and J assignments and clone size from that table. Among 80,000 to 90,000 clones listed, around four fifths were seen once. The sample comprised PBMCs. The TCR comes from a man younger than 45 in good health and CMV-seronegative.

The CDR3 sequence: CASSNRHSTDTQYF. The CDR3 DNA is TGTGCCAGCAGCAATCGACATAGCACAGATACGCAGTATTTT. The chain is built from TRBV6-4 and TRBJ2-3, with D uncertain. In germline, CDR1 is MRHNA, CDR2 SNTAGT. This CDR3 region has 14 residues. V lost 6 bases to trimming and J lost 0 bases, with 10 bases between them.